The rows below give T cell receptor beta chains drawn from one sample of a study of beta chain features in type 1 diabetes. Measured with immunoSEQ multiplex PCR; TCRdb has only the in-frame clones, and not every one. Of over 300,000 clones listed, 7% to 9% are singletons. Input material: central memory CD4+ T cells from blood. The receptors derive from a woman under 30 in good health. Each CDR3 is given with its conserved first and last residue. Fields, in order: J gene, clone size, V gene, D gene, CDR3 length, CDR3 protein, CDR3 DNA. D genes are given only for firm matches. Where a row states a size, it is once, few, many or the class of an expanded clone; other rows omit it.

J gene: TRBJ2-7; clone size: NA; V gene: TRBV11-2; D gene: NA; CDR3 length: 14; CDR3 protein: CASSREPLTGLEYF; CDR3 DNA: TGTGCCAGCAGCAGAGAACCTCTGACAGGATTGGAGTACTTC
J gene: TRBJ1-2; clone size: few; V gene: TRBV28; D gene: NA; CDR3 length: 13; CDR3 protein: CASSLGELDGYTF; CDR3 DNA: TGTGCCAGCAGTTTGGGAGAATTGGATGGCTACACCTTC
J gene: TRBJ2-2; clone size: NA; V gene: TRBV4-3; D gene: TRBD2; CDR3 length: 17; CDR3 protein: CASSQASSGRGTGELFF; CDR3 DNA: TGCGCCAGCAGCCAAGCTTCTAGCGGGAGAGGTACCGGGGAGCTGTTTTTT
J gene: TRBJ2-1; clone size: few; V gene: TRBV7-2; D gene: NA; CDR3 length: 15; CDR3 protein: CASSSSGTIYNEQFF; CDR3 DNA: TGTGCCAGCAGCTCGTCCGGGACAATTTACAATGAGCAGTTCTTC
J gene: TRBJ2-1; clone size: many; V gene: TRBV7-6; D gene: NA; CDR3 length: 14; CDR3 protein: CASSSSSVGGEQFF; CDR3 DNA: TGTGCCAGCAGTTCATCTAGCGTTGGAGGTGAGCAGTTCTTC
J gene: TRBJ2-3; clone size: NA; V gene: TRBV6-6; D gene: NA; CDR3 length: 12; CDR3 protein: CASSGESDTQYF; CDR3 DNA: TGTGCCAGCAGTGGGGAATCAGATACGCAGTATTTT
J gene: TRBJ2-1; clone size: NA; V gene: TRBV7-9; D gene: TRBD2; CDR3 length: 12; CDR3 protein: CASSLLAEKQFF; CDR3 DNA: TGTGCCAGCAGCTTACTAGCGGAGAAGCAGTTCTTC
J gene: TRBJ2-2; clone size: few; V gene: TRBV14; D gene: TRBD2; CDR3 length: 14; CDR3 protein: CASSLGLVTGELFF; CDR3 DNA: TGTGCCAGCAGCCTAGGACTAGTCACCGGGGAGCTGTTTTTT
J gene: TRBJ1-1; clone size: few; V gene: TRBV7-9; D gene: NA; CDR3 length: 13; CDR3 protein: CASSQQGGTEAFF; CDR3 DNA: TGTGCCAGCAGCCAACAGGGTGGCACTGAAGCTTTCTTT
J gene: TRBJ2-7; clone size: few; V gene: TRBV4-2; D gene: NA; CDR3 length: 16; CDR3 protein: CASSQDLGGTAYEQYF; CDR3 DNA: TGTGCCAGCAGCCAAGATCTAGGGGGGACGGCCTACGAGCAGTACTTC
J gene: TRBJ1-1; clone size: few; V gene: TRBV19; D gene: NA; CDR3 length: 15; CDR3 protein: CASSLFTGSGAEAFF; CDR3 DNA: TGTGCCAGTAGTCTATTTACAGGGTCTGGCGCTGAAGCTTTCTTT
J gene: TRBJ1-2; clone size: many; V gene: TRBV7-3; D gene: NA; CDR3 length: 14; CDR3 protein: CASSLSAGDYGYTF; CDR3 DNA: TGTGCCAGCAGCCTCTCGGCAGGGGACTATGGCTACACCTTC
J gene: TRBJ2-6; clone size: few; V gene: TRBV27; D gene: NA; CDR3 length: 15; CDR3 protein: CASSSAGAGANVLTF; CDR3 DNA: TGTGCCAGCAGTTCAGCAGGGGCTGGGGCCAACGTCCTGACTTTC
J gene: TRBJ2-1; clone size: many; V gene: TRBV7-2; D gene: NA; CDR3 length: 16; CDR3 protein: CASSLAGGTIYNEQFF; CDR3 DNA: TGTGCCAGCAGCTTAGCGGGCGGGACCATTTACAATGAGCAGTTCTTC
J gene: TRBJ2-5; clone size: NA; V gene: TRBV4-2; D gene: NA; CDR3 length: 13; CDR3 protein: CASRDSSQETQYF; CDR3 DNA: TGTGCCAGCCGGGACTCTAGCCAAGAGACCCAGTACTTC
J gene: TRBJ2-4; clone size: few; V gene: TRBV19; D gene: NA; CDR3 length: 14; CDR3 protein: CASSPQGMVNIQYF; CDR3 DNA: TGTGCCAGTAGTCCTCAGGGGATGGTTAACATTCAGTACTTC
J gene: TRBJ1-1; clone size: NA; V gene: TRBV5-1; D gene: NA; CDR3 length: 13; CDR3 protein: CASRTEWNTEAFF; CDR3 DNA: TGCGCCAGCCGAACCGAGTGGAACACTGAAGCTTTCTTT
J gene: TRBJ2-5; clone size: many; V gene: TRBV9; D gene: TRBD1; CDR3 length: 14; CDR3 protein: CASSVGQGKETQYF; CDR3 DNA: TGTGCCAGCAGCGTAGGACAGGGTAAAGAGACCCAGTACTTC
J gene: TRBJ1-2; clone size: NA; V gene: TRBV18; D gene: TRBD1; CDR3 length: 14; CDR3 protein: CASSPDRAGYGYTF; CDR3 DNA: TGTGCCAGCTCACCCGACAGGGCCGGCTATGGCTACACCTTC
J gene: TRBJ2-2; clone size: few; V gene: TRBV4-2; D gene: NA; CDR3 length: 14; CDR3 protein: CASSQAAFTGELFF; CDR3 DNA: TGTGCCAGCAGCCAAGCAGCTTTCACCGGGGAGCTGTTTTTT
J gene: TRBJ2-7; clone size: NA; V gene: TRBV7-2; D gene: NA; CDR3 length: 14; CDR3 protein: CASSPHGGGYEQYF; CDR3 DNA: TGTGCCAGCAGCCCCCACGGGGGAGGCTACGAGCAGTACTTC
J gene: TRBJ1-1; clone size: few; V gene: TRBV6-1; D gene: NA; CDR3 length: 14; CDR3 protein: CASSRQLVYTEAFF; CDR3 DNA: TGTGCCAGCAGTCGACAGTTAGTATACACTGAAGCTTTCTTT
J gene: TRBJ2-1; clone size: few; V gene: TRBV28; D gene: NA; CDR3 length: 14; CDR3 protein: CASNGRGPYNEQFF; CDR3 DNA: TGTGCCAGCAATGGGAGAGGACCCTACAATGAGCAGTTCTTC
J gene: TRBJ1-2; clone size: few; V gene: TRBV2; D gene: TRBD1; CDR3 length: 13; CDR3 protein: CASSAEQGAEYTF; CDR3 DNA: TGTGCCAGCAGTGCGGAACAGGGGGCTGAGTACACCTTC
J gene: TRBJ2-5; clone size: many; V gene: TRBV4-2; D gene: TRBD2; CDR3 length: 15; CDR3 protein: CASSPTSGRMETQYF; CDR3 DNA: TGTGCCAGCAGCCCGACTAGCGGGAGAATGGAGACCCAGTACTTC
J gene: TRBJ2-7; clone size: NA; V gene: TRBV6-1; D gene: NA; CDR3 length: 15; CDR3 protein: CASSSKTGNTYEQYF; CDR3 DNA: TGTGCCAGCAGCTCCAAGACAGGAAACACCTACGAGCAGTACTTC
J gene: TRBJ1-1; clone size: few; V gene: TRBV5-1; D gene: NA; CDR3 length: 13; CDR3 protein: CASKSQTNTEAFF; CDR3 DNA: TGCGCCAGCAAGAGCCAGACGAACACTGAAGCTTTCTTT
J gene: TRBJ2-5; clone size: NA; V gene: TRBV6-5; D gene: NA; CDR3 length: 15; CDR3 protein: CASSYSISRGETQYF; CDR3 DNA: TGTGCCAGCAGTTACTCGATTTCCAGGGGAGAGACCCAGTACTTC
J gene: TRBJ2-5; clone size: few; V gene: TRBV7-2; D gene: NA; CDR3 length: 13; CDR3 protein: CASSLSNRETQYF; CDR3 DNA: TGTGCCAGCAGCTTATCTAACAGAGAGACCCAGTACTTC
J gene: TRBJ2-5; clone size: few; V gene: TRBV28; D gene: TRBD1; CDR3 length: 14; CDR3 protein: CASRTGGRGETQYF; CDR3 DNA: TGTGCCAGCAGGACAGGGGGTCGAGGGGAGACCCAGTACTTC
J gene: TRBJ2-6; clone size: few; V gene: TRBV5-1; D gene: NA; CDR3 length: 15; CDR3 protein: CASSVGGSGANVLTF; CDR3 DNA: TGCGCCAGCAGCGTAGGGGGCTCTGGGGCCAACGTCCTGACTTTC
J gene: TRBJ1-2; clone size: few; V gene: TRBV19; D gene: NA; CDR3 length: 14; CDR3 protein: CASSEAAKSYGYTF; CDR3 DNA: TGTGCCAGTAGTGAGGCGGCGAAAAGCTATGGCTACACCTTC
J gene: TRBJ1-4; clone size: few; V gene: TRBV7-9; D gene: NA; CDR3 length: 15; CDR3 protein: CASSLSGRINEKLFF; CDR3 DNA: TGTGCCAGCAGCTTATCAGGGAGGATTAATGAAAAACTGTTTTTT
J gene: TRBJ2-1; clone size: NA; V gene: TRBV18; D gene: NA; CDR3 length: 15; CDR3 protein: CASSPFSGADNEQFF; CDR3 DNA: TGTGCCAGCTCACCATTTAGTGGGGCAGACAATGAGCAGTTCTTC
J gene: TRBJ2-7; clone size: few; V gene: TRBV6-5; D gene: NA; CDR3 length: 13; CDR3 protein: CASSPGGGYEQYF; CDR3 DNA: TGTGCCAGCAGTCCCGGAGGGGGATACGAGCAGTACTTC
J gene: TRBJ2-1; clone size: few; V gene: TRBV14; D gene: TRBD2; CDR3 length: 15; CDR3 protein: CASSQVAGIRGEQFF; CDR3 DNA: TGTGCCAGCAGCCAAGTAGCGGGCATCCGTGGTGAGCAGTTCTTC
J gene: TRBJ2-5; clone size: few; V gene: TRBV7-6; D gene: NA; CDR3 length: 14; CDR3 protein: CASSFGPYQETQYF; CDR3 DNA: TGTGCCAGCAGCTTCGGCCCCTACCAAGAGACCCAGTACTTC
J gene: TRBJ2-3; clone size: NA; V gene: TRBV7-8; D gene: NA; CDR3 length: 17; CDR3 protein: CASSLRVAGTRTDTQYF; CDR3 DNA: TGTGCCAGCAGCTTACGAGTCGCGGGAACCAGGACGGATACGCAGTATTTT
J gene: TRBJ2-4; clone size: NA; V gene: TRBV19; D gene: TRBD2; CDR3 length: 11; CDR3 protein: CASFREDIQYF; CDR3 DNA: TGTGCCAGTTTCCGGGAGGACATTCAGTACTTC
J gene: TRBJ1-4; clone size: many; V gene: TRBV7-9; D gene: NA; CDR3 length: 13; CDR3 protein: CASSFGPNEKLFF; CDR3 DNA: TGTGCCAGCAGCTTTGGACCCAATGAAAAACTGTTTTTT
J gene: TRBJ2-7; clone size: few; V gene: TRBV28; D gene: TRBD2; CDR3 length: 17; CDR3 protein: CASSFTSGRGGSYEQYF; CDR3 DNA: TGTGCCAGCAGTTTTACTAGCGGGAGAGGAGGTTCCTACGAGCAGTACTTC
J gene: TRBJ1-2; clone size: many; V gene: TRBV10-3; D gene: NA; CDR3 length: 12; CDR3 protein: CAIMDSNYGYTF; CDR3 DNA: TGTGCCATCATGGACAGCAACTATGGCTACACCTTC
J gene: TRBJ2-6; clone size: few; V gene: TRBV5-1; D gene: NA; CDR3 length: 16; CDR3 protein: CASSTGGGVGANVLTF; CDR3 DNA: TGCGCCAGCAGCACCGGCGGAGGGGTAGGGGCCAACGTCCTGACTTTC
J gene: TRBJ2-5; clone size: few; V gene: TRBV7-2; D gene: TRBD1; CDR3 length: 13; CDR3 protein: CASNNRGQETQYF; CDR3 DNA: TGTGCCAGCAACAACAGGGGGCAAGAGACCCAGTACTTC
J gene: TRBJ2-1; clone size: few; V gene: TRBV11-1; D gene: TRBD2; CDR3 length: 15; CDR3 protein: CASSFPGLAGVEQFF; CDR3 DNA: TGTGCCAGCAGTTTCCCGGGACTAGCGGGAGTGGAGCAGTTCTTC
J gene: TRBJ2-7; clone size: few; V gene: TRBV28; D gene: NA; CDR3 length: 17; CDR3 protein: CASSLGTAGGGVGEQYF; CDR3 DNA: TGTGCCAGCAGTTTGGGGACTGCAGGAGGGGGGGTCGGAGAGCAGTACTTC
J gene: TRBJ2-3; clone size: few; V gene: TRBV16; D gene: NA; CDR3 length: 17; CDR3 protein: CASTEIRTRRGPDTQYF; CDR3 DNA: TGTGCCAGCACCGAGATACGAACCCGGCGTGGCCCAGATACGCAGTATTTT
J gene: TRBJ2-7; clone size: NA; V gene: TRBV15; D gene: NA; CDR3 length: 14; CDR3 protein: CATSSPGGSYEQYF; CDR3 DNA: TGTGCCACCAGCTCCCCCGGGGGCTCCTACGAGCAGTACTTC
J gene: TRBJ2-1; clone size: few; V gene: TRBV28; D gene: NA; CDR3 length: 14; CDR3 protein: CASSSGLGPNEQFF; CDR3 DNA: TGTGCCAGCAGTTCAGGGTTAGGGCCCAATGAGCAGTTCTTC
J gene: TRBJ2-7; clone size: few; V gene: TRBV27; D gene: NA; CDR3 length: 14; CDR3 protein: CASSSPGRVYEQYF; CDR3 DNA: TGTGCCAGCAGTTCCCCCGGGCGGGTCTACGAGCAGTACTTC
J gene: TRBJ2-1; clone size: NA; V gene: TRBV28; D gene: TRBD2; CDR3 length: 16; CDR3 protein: CASSSGTSGTLNEQFF; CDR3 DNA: TGTGCCAGCAGTTCTGGGACTAGCGGGACCCTCAATGAGCAGTTCTTC
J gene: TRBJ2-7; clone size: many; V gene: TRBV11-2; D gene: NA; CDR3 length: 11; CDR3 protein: CASSAHYEQYF; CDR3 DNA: TGTGCCAGCAGCGCTCACTACGAGCAGTACTTC
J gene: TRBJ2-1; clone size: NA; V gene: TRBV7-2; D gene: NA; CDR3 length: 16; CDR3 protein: CASSLKGHWIYNEQFF; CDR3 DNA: TGTGCCAGCAGCTTAAAGGGACACTGGATCTACAATGAGCAGTTCTTC